These T cell receptor beta chains were read from a single sample in a study of shared clonotypes between healthy human individuals. Profiling relied on immunoSEQ multiplex PCR, and the TCRdb table lists in-frame clones only, not all of them. The repertoire holds about 2.4 million clones, with more than 80% as singletons. Input material: naive CD4+ T cells sorted from blood. The receptors come from a man in his late teens or twenties in good health. Each CDR3 is given with its conserved first and last residue. A D gene is named only where the DNA matches it firmly. The listing skips clone size in some rows; elsewhere it reads once, few, many or a size class.

>.|TRBV16|.|TRBJ1-1
CASSQSAGAVNTEAFF
TGTGCCAGCAGCCAATCGGCGGGGGCAGTGAACACTGAAGCTTTCTTT
>TRBD1|TRBV11-2|.|TRBJ2-4
CASSLVGTAVYF
TGTGCCAGCAGCTTAGTAGGGACAGCGGTGTACTTC
>TRBD2|TRBV7-2|.|TRBJ2-3
CASSLAPSGSTDTQYF
TGTGCCAGCAGCTTAGCTCCTAGCGGAAGCACAGATACGCAGTATTTT
>.|TRBV30|.|TRBJ2-7
CAWSVGLLSYEQYF
TGTGCCTGGAGTGTAGGACTCCTGTCCTACGAGCAGTACTTC
>TRBD1|TRBV5-1|few|TRBJ1-6
CASSLQGADNSPLHF
TGCGCCAGCAGCTTGCAGGGGGCTGATAATTCACCCCTCCACTTT
>.|TRBV11-1|.|TRBJ2-3
CASGGFTDTQYF
TGTGCCAGCGGGGGTTTTACGGATACGCAGTATTTT
>.|TRBV6-6|.|TRBJ1-1
CASSSMGGLTEAFF
TGTGCCAGCAGTTCCATGGGAGGACTCACTGAAGCTTTCTTT
>.|TRBV28|.|TRBJ1-3
CASSRGGVEGNTIYF
TGTGCCAGCAGTAGAGGCGGGGTGGAAGGAAACACCATATATTTT
>.|TRBV19|.|TRBJ2-2
CASNPPGGANTGELFF
TGTGCCAGTAACCCACCGGGGGGCGCGAACACCGGGGAGCTGTTTTTT
>.|TRBV9|few|TRBJ1-6
CASSVALDSPLHF
TGTGCCAGCAGCGTAGCTTTAGATTCACCCCTCCACTTT
>.|TRBV7-7|once|TRBJ2-2
CASSPRTGIPGELFF
TGTGCTAGCAGCCCTCGGACTGGGATCCCCGGGGAGCTGTTTTTT
>.|TRBV5-5|.|TRBJ1-4
CASSYDYRLRVNEKLFF
TGTGCCAGCAGCTATGACTATCGACTCCGGGTGAATGAAAAACTGTTTTTT
>.|TRBV27|.|TRBJ2-2
CASSYRGGSTGELFF
TGTGCCAGCAGTTACAGGGGAGGGAGCACCGGGGAGCTGTTTTTT
>.|TRBV9|.|TRBJ1-1
CASSVDVGMGTEAFF
TGTGCCAGCAGCGTAGATGTGGGCATGGGGACTGAAGCTTTCTTT
>.|TRBV19|.|TRBJ1-1
CASSSTRRFPGDTEAFF
TGTGCCAGTAGTTCAACTCGACGGTTTCCGGGGGACACTGAAGCTTTCTTT
>.|TRBV29-1|.|TRBJ2-7
CSVVTDLTYEQYF
TGCAGCGTTGTGACAGACCTTACCTACGAGCAGTACTTC
>.|TRBV15|.|TRBJ1-2
CATSTVTGVYGYTF
TGTGCCACCAGCACGGTGACGGGGGTCTATGGCTACACCTTC
>TRBD1|TRBV2|.|TRBJ1-2
CASRDRQGRANYGYTF
TGTGCCAGCAGAGACCGACAGGGAAGGGCAAACTATGGCTACACCTTC
>.|TRBV19|few|TRBJ1-2
CASSGGNGYTF
TGTGCCAGCTCGGGAGGGAATGGCTACACCTTC
>.|TRBV5-8|.|TRBJ2-1
CASGYNEQFF
TGTGCCAGCGGCTACAATGAGCAGTTCTTC
>.|TRBV19|.|TRBJ1-5
CASTKNAGDSNQPQHF
TGTGCCAGCACAAAAAATGCAGGGGATAGCAATCAGCCCCAGCATTTT
>TRBD1|TRBV19|.|TRBJ1-1
CASRSTKGAGGTEAFF
TGTGCCAGTAGATCTACAAAGGGGGCAGGGGGAACTGAAGCTTTCTTT
>.|TRBV15|.|TRBJ1-3
CATSRDSTNSGNTIYF
TGTGCCACCAGCAGAGATTCGACTAACTCTGGAAACACCATATATTTT
>TRBD1|TRBV27|.|TRBJ1-6
CASRKNRGAYNSPLHF
TGTGCCAGCAGAAAAAACAGGGGCGCCTATAATTCACCCCTCCACTTT
>.|TRBV29-1|.|TRBJ1-2
CSVGSGINYGYTF
TGCAGCGTTGGGTCCGGAATTAACTATGGCTACACCTTC
>.|TRBV19|.|TRBJ1-5
CASSPGPGVHSNQPQHF
TGTGCCAGTAGCCCAGGTCCGGGAGTCCATAGCAATCAGCCCCAGCATTTT
>.|TRBV6-6|.|TRBJ1-6
CASSYSGNHYNSPLHF
TGTGCCAGCAGTTACTCGGGTAACCACTATAATTCACCCCTCCACTTT
>.|TRBV7-9|.|TRBJ1-1
CASSYGGGVSVNTEAFF
TGTGCCAGCAGCTACGGTGGGGGCGTATCGGTCAACACTGAAGCTTTCTTT
>.|TRBV7-9|.|TRBJ1-2
CASSQGQFPYLNGYTF
TGTGCCAGCAGCCAAGGACAGTTCCCATACCTAAATGGCTACACCTTC
>TRBD1|TRBV9|few|TRBJ1-1
CASSKGQDGTEAFF
TGTGCCAGCAGCAAGGGACAGGATGGGACTGAAGCTTTCTTT
>TRBD2|TRBV5-1|.|TRBJ2-5
CASSRRTSEFQETQYF
TGCGCCAGCAGCCGACGGACTAGCGAATTTCAAGAGACCCAGTACTTC
>.|TRBV7-2|.|TRBJ1-1
CASSLEGRSNTEAFF
TGTGCCAGCAGCTTAGAGGGCAGATCGAACACTGAAGCTTTCTTT
>.|TRBV4-3|few|TRBJ2-7
CASSQDRGYEQYF
TGCGCCAGCAGCCAAGATAGGGGCTACGAGCAGTACTTC
>.|TRBV29-1|.|TRBJ2-3
CSVGSGSTDTQYF
TGCAGCGTTGGTTCGGGGAGCACAGATACGCAGTATTTT
>.|TRBV4-2|.|TRBJ2-7
CASSQEGGPAYEQYF
TGTGCCAGCAGCCAAGAAGGCGGACCAGCCTACGAGCAGTACTTC
>.|TRBV9|.|TRBJ2-1
CASSAGTFSYNEQFF
TGTGCCAGCAGCGCCGGGACCTTCTCCTACAATGAGCAGTTCTTC
>TRBD1|TRBV5-6|.|TRBJ1-1
CASSLAGGLGWYTEAFF
TGTGCCAGCAGCTTGGCAGGGGGATTGGGTTGGTACACTGAAGCTTTCTTT
>.|TRBV10-1|.|TRBJ2-1
CASSRSETSSYNEQFF
TGCGCCAGCAGTCGGTCGGAGACCAGCTCCTACAATGAGCAGTTCTTC
>.|TRBV21-1|.|TRBJ1-6
CASSKGPYLASPLHF
TGTGCCAGCAGCAAAGGGCCCTATTTAGCTTCACCCCTCCACTTT
>TRBD1|TRBV6-1|.|TRBJ1-3
CASSETGVSTGNTIYF
TGTGCCAGCAGTGAGACAGGGGTCTCAACTGGAAACACCATATATTTT
>TRBD1|TRBV5-4|.|TRBJ2-7
CASSFRDRGFDEQYF
TGTGCCAGCAGCTTCCGGGACAGGGGATTCGACGAGCAGTACTTC
>.|TRBV11-2|.|TRBJ2-3
CASSSRPGDTQYF
TGTGCCAGCAGCTCTAGGCCGGGAGATACGCAGTATTTT
>.|TRBV28|.|TRBJ2-3
CASSFNYQALTDTQYF
TGTGCCAGCAGTTTTAACTACCAGGCCCTCACAGATACGCAGTATTTT